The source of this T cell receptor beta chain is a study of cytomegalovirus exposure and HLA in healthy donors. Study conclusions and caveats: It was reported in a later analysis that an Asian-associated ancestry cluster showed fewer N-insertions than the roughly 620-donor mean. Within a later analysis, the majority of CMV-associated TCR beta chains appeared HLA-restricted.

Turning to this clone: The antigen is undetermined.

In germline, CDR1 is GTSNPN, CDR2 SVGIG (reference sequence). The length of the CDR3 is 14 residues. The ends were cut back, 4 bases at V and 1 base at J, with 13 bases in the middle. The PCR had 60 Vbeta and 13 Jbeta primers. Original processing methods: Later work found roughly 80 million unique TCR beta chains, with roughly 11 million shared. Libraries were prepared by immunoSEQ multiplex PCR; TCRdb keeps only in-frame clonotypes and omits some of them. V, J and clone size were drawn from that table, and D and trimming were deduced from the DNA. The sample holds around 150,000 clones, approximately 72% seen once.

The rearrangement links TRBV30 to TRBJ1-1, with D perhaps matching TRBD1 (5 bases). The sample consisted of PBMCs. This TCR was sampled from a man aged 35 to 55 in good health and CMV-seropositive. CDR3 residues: CAWNAGRRNTEAFF. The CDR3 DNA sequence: TGTGCCTGGAACGCGGGACGCCGGAACACTGAAGCTTTCTTT.